This T cell receptor (beta chain) is drawn from a study of identical twins. This clonotype was seen a few times. What it binds is not known. A universal primer binding site was introduced by template switching. The final cDNA contained unique molecular identifiers. TCRdb fed the 5' RACE reads into MiXCR, producing one record per CDR3 protein. The sample contains approximately 700,000 distinct CDR3 sequences, over 15% of which appear only once. Overall study findings and caveats: The authors noted that invariant MAIT and iNKT cells could partly confound zero-insertion analyses.

Per the germline V gene, CDR1 is DFQATT and CDR2 is SNEGSKA (reference sequence). J lost 4 bases, V lost 7 bases, and 9 bases had no gene match. This CDR3 region has 14 residues. These records were also assigned to another study, of T cells expressing NK-cell markers. From that paper: HCMV seropositivity characterized seven of the eight sequenced donors, and seronegativity one.

Input material: PBMCs. The TCR was taken from a woman younger than 35 in good health. The genes are TRBV20-1 and TRBJ2-3; 9 nucleotides agree with TRBD1. The chain's CDR3 is CSGQGEISADTQYF. The CDR3 DNA follows: TGCAGTGGACAGGGGGAAATTAGTGCAGATACGCAGTATTTT.